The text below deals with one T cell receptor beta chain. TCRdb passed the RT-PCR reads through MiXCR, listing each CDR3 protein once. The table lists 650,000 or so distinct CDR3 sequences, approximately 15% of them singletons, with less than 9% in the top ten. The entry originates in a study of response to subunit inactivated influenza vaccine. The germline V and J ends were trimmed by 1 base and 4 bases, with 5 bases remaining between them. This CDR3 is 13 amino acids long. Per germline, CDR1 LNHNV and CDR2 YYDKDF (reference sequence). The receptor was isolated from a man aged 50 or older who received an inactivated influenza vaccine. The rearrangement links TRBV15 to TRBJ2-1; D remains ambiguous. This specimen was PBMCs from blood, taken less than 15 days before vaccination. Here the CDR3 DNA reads TGTGCCACCAGCAGAGGACGGTACAATGAGCAGTTCTTC. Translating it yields CATSRGRYNEQFF.